The 8 T cell receptor beta chains given below trace back to one sample, sequenced in a study of T cell repertoires in cytomegalovirus infection. For these TCRs, the target antigens are not known. TCRdb itself ran the reads through MiXCR, one entry per CDR3 protein. The sample lists about 310,000 distinct CDR3 sequences; more than 20% were seen once. Here the sequenced sample was cultured PBMCs, taken from culture after CMV antigen stimulation. The source of these receptors is a human donor in good health (CMV status not recorded). Some clones in this sample may be carry-over from other donors' samples.

The chain employs TRBV19 and TRBJ1-1; the D gene is possibly TRBD1 (5 bases). Germline V gives CDR1 LNHDA, CDR2 SQIVND (reference sequence). Trimming stripped 5 bases from V and 5 bases from J, with 15 bases between. The length of the CDR3 is 14 residues. In DNA, the CDR3 is TGTGCCAGTAGTCCAGGGTATGGGGATACTGAAGCTTTCTTT. Translation: CASSPGYGDTEAFF.

The rearrangement links TRBV4-1 to TRBJ2-7, with TRBD1 as a possible D gene (5 bases). The V gene lost 5 bases and the J gene lost 0 bases, with 14 bases spanning the gap. CDR3 length: 15 amino acids. Germline V gives CDR1 MGHRA, CDR2 YSYEKL. This CDR3 reads CASSETVYRSYEQYV. The DNA for the CDR3 is TGCGCCAGCAGCGAGACAGTCTACCGCTCCTACGAGCAGTACGTC.

This clonotype occurred a few times. This sequence joins TRBV7-2 and TRBJ2-3; no reliable D call. The CDR3 length is 14 residues. The V gene lost 5 bases and the J gene lost 0 bases, with 9 bases spanning the gap. In germline, CDR1 is SGHTA, CDR2 FQGNSA. This CDR3 is CASSPAPSTDTQYF. CDR3 DNA sequence: TGTGCCAGCAGCCCCGCACCTAGCACAGATACGCAGTATTTT.

The V gene is TRBV5-1, the J gene TRBJ1-5; D gene unclear. The V end lost 0 bases, the J end lost 4 bases, and 11 bases lay between the germline ends. Germline-derived CDR1 and CDR2 are SGHRS and YFSETQ. The CDR3 loop spans 15 amino acids. Written as DNA, the CDR3 is TGCGCCAGCAGCTTGGATTTCAAGGCAAATCAGCCCCAGCATTTT. Encoded protein: CASSLDFKANQPQHF. Full variable domain (missing parts from reference TRBV5-1 and TRBJ1-5): KAGVTQTPRYLIKTRGQQVTLSCSPISGHRSVSWYQQTPGQGLQFLFEYFSETQRNKGNFPGRFSGRQFSNSRSEMNVSTLELGDSALYLCASSLDFKANQPQHFGDGTRLSIL.

This clonotype occurred many times. V usage is TRBV7-2 and J usage is TRBJ2-1; 9 bases map to TRBD2. The CDR3 contains 17 residues. The junction had 12 bases not matched to a gene; V was cut back by 2 bases and J by 7 bases. Germline CDR1 is SGHTA and CDR2 is FQGNSA. CDR3 loop: CASSLRTSGRATNEQFF. The CDR3 DNA reads TGTGCCAGCAGCTTAAGAACTAGCGGGCGAGCTACAAATGAGCAGTTCTTC.

This clonotype has a handful of counts. The chain has TRBV7-9 and TRBJ2-4, with D tentatively TRBD2 (7 bases). The V and J ends lost 4 bases and 7 bases respectively, with 14 bases between them. The CDR3 is 14 amino acids. Germline CDR1 reads SEHNR; CDR2 reads FQNEAQ (reference sequence). The CDR3 loop reads CASSYYGGPNIQYF. Here the CDR3 DNA reads TGTGCCAGCAGCTACTACGGGGGGCCTAACATTCAGTACTTC.

This clonotype showed up many times. The chain carries TRBV12-3 or TRBV12-4 and TRBJ1-2; possibly TRBD1 for D (5 bases). V lost 3 bases, J lost 3 bases, and 11 bases lay in between. The CDR3 covers 14 residues. The CDR3 spells CASSFSRAHYGYTF. Written as DNA, the CDR3 is TGTGCCAGCAGTTTTTCCAGGGCCCACTATGGCTACACCTTC.

V gene TRBV29-1 combines with J gene TRBJ1-1, with D uncertain. The CDR3 totals 16 residues. Trimming left V 7 bases short and J 1 base short, with 22 bases between. Germline V lookup: CDR1 SQVTM, CDR2 ANQGSEA. The CDR3 nucleotides read TGCAGCGGAAGGTGGAAACGGACCGAAACGAACACTGAAGCTTTCTTT. It is translated as CSGRWKRTETNTEAFF.